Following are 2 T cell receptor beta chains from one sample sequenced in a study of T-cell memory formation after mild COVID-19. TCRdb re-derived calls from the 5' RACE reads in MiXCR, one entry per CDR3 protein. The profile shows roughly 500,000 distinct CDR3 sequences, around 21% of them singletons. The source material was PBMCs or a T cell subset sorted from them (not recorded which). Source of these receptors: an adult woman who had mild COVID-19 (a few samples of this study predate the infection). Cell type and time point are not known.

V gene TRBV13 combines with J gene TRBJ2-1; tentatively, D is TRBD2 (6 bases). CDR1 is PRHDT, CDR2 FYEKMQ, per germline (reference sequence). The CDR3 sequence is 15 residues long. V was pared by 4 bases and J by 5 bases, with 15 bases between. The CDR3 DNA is TGTGCCAGCAGCTCCCGGGAACTAGCTGACAATGAGCAGTTCTTC. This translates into CASSSRELADNEQFF.

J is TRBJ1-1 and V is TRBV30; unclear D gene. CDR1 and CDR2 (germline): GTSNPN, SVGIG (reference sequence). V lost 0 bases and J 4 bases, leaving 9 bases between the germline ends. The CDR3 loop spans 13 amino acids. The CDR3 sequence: CAWSVPVSTEAFF. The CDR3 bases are TGTGCCTGGAGTGTACCAGTGAGCACTGAAGCTTTCTTT.